The following is a T cell receptor (beta chain) sequence with its context. Its target is not known. This sample was taken from a study of cytomegalovirus exposure and HLA in healthy donors. Regarding the study as a whole: The classifier reportedly diagnosed cytomegalovirus status with high specificity and sensitivity.

It was with 60 Vbeta and 13 Jbeta primers that the PCR ran. Using immunoSEQ multiplex PCR, the repertoire was profiled, and TCRdb retains in-frame clones only, with some absent. The sample consists of 85,000 to 100,000 clones, around nine tenths of them appearing once. Trimming removed 4 bases from V and 3 bases from J, with 13 bases in between. CDR1 and CDR2 (germline): MNHEY, SMNVEV (reference sequence). The CDR3 is made up of 14 amino acids. The sample comprised PBMCs. V gene TRBV27 combines with J gene TRBJ2-7; maybe TRBD2 (6 bases). The source is a young man in good health and CMV-seropositive. The CDR3 is CASSSQRRGYEQYF. Here the CDR3 DNA reads TGTGCCAGCAGTTCCCAGAGGAGGGGCTACGAGCAGTACTTC.